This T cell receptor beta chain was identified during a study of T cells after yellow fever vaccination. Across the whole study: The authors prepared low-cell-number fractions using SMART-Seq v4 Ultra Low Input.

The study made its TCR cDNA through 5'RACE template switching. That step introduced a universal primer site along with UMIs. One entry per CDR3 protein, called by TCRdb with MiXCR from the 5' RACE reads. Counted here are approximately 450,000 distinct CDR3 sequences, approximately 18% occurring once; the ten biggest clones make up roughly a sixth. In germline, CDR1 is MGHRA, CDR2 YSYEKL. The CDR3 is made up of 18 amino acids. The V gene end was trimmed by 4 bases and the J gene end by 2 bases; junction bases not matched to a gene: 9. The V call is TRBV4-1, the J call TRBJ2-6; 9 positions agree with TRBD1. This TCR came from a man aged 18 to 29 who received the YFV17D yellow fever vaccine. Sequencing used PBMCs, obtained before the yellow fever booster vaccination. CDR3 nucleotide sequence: TGCGCCAGCAGCCCCCGGGACAGGGCCGAAACTGGGGCCAACGTCCTGACTTTC. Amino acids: CASSPRDRAETGANVLTF.